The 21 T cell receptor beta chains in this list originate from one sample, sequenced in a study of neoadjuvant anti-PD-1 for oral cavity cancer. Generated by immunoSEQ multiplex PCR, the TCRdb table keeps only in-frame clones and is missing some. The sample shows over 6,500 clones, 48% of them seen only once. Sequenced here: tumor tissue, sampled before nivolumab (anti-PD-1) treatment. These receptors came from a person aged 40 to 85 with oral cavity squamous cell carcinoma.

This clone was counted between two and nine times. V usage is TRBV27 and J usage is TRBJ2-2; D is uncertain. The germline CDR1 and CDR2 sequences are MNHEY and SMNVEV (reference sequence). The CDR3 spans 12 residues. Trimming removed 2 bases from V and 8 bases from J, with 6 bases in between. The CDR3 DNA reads TGTGCCAGCAGTTTAACTGAGGGGGAGCTGTTTTTT. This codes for CASSLTEGELFF.

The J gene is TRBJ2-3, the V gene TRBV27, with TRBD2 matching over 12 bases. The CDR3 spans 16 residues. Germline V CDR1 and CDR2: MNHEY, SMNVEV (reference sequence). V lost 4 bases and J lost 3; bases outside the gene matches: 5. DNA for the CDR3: TGTGCCAGCAGTTGGGCACTAGCGGGAGGAACAGATACGCAGTATTTT. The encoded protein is CASSWALAGGTDTQYF.

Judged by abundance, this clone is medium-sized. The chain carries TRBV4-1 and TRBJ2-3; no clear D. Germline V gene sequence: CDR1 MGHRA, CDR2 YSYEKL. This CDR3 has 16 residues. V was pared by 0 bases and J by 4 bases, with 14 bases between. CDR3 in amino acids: CASSQDRGFGSDTQYF. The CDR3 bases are TGCGCCAGCAGCCAAGACCGAGGATTTGGTTCAGATACGCAGTATTTT.

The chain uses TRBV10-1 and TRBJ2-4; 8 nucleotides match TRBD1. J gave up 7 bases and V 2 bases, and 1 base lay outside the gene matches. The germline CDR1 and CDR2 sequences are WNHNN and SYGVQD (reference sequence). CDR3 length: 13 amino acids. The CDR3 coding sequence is TGCGCCAGCAGTGAGCCAGGGGGCAACATTCAGTACTTC. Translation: CASSEPGGNIQYF.

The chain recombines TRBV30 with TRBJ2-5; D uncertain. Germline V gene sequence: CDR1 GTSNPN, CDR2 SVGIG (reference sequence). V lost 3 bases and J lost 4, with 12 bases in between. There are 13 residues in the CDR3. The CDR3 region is CAWSQSLSETQYF. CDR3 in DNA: TGTGCCTGGAGCCAATCCCTTTCAGAGACCCAGTACTTC.

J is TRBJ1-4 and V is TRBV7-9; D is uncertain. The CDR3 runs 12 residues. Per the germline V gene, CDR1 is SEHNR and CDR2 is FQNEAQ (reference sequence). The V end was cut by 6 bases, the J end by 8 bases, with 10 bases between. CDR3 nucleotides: TGTGCCAGCAGATATTATCAGGAAAAACTGTTTTTT. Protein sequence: CASRYYQEKLFF.

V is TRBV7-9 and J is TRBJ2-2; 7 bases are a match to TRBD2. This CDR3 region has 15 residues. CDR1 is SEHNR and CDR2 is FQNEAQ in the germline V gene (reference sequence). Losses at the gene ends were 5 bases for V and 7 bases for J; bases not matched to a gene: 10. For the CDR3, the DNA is TGTGCCAGCAGCCCTGGACTAGACCTGGACGGGGAGCTGTTTTTT. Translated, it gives CASSPGLDLDGELFF. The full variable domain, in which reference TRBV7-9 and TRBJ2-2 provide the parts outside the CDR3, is DTGVSQNPRHKITKRGQNVTFRCDPISEHNRLYWYRQTLGQGPEFLTYFQNEAQLEKSRLLSDRFSAERPKGSFSTLEIQRTEQGDSAMYLCASSPGLDLDGELFFGEGSRLTVL.

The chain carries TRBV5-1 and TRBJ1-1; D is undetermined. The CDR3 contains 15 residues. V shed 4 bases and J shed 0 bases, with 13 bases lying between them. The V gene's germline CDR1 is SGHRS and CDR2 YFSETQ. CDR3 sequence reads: CASSPTPEMNTEAFF. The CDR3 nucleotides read TGCGCCAGCAGCCCTACGCCCGAGATGAACACTGAAGCTTTCTTT.

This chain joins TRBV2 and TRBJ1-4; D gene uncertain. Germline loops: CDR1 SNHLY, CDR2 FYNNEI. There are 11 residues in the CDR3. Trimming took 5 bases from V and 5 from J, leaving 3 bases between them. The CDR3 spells CASSYNEKLFF. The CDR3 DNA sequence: TGTGCCAGCAGTTACAATGAAAAACTGTTTTTT. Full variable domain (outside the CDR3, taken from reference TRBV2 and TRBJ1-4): EPEVTQTPSHQVTQMGQEVILRCVPISNHLYFYWYRQILGQKVEFLVSFYNNEISEKSEIFDDQFSVERPDGSNFTLKIRSTKLEDSAMYFCASSYNEKLFFGSGTQLSVL.

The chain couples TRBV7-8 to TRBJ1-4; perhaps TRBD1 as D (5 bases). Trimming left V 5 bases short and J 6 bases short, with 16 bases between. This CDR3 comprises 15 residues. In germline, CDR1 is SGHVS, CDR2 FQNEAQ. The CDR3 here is CASSRRLGQDEKLFF. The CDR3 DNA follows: TGTGCCAGCAGCAGGAGGTTGGGGCAGGATGAAAAACTGTTTTTT.

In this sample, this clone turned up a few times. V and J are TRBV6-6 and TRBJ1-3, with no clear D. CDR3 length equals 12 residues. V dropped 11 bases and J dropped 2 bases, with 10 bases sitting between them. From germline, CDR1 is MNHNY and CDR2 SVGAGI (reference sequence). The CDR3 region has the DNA TGTGCCGTTAGCAGAACTGGAAACACCATATATTTT. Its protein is CAVSRTGNTIYF.

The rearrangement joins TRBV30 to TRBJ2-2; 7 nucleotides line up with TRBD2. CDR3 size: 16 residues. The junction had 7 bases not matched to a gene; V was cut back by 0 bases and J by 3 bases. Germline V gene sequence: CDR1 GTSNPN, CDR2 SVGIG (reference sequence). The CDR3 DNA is TGTGCCTGGAGTGTGGGGGGGAGGTCCGACACCGGGGAGCTGTTTTTT. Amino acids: CAWSVGGRSDTGELFF.

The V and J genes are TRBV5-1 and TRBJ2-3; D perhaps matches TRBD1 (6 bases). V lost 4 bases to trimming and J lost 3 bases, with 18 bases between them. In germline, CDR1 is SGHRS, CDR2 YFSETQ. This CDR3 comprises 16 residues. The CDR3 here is CASSLKTGLVTDTQYF. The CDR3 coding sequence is TGCGCCAGCAGCCTGAAGACAGGCCTCGTGACAGATACGCAGTATTTT.

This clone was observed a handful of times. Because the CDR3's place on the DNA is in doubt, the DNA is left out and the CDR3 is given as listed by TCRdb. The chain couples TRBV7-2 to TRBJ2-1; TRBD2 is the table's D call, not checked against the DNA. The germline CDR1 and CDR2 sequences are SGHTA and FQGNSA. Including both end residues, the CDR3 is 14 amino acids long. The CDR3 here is CASSLDVAAGIGFF.

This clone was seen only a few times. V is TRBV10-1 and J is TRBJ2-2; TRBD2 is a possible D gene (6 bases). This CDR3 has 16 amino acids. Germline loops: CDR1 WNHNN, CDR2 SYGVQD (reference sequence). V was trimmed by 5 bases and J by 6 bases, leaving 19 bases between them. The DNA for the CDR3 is TGCGCCAGCAGTCGGCGGAGGGGCGCAATCGCCGGGGAGCTGTTTTTT. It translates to CASSRRRGAIAGELFF.

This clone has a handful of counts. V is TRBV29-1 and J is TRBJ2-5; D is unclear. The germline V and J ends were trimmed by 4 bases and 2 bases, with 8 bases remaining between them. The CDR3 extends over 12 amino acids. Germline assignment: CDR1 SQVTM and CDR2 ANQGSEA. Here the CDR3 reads CSVGLAQETQYF. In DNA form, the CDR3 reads TGCAGCGTTGGACTGGCGCAAGAGACCCAGTACTTC.

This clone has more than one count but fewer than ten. The CDR3 region is CASSPSGLASVDEQFF. The CDR3 coding sequence is TGTGCCAGCTCACCTAGCGGACTAGCTTCGGTCGATGAGCAGTTCTTC. This chain connects TRBV18 to TRBJ2-1, with 8 positions matching TRBD2. The CDR3 spans 16 residues. V lost 3 bases and J lost 8; bases outside the gene matches: 12. Germline V lookup: CDR1 KGHSH, CDR2 LQKENI.

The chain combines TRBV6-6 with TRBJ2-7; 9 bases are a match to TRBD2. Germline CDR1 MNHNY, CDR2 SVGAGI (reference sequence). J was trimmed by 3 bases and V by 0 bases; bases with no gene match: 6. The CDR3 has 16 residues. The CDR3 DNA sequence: TGTGCCAGCAGTTACTCGATGGCTAGCGGGAACTACGAGCAGTACTTC. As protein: CASSYSMASGNYEQYF.

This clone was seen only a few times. The CDR3 DNA follows: TGCGCCAGCAGCCACCCAGGACAGATCGGCGAAAAACTGTTTTTT. Translated: CASSHPGQIGEKLFF. This chain joins TRBV4-1 and TRBJ1-4, with TRBD1 as a possible D gene (6 bases). The germline CDR1 and CDR2 sequences are MGHRA and YSYEKL. Trimming removed 3 bases from V and 8 bases from J, with 16 bases in between. The CDR3 covers 15 residues.

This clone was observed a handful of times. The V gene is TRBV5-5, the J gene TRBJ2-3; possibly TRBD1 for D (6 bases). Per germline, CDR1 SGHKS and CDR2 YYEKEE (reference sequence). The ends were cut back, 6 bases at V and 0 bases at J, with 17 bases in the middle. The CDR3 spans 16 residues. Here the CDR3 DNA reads TGTGCCAGCACCTGGGGACAAGTGGGTAGCACAGATACGCAGTATTTT. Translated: CASTWGQVGSTDTQYF.

Here the CDR3 DNA reads TGTGCCAGCAGCTTTCTACCTCAAGAGACCCAGTACTTC. Its translation: CASSFLPQETQYF. The gene calls are TRBV7-6 and TRBJ2-5; no definite D call. The germline V gene has CDR1 SGHVS and CDR2 FNYEAQ. This CDR3 spans 13 amino acids. Trimming stripped 3 bases from V and 2 bases from J, with 7 bases between.